This is a list of T cell receptor beta chains from one sample in a study of blood T cell repertoires in COVID-19. Data came from immunoSEQ multiplex PCR; TCRdb stores just in-frame clones and leaves some out. The sample lists 200,000 to 250,000 clones; around 88% were seen once. The sample was peripheral blood. The receptors were sampled from a woman in her twenties or thirties with COVID-19, enrolled during active disease. CDR3s include the opening cysteine and the closing phenylalanine or tryptophan. The D gene is left open where the match is weak. For some rows the clone size is stated as once, few or many, or as a class when expanded; others skip it.

j_gene: TRBJ1-2
d_gene: .
abundance: once
v_gene: TRBV6-6
CDR3aa: CASSYGVSANYGYTF
CDR3nt: TGTGCCAGCAGTTACGGCGTCAGCGCTAACTATGGCTACACCTTC

j_gene: TRBJ1-1
d_gene: TRBD1
abundance: few
v_gene: TRBV6-5
CDR3aa: CASRSRGTAEAFF
CDR3nt: TGTGCCAGCAGATCACGGGGGACAGCCGAAGCTTTCTTT

j_gene: TRBJ1-2
d_gene: TRBD1
abundance: .
v_gene: TRBV2
CDR3aa: CASRAGTGRASGYGYTF
CDR3nt: TGTGCCAGCAGAGCCGGGACAGGGAGAGCCTCGGGGTATGGCTACACCTTC

j_gene: TRBJ1-2
d_gene: TRBD1
abundance: .
v_gene: TRBV5-6
CDR3aa: CASSLEQGYYGYTF
CDR3nt: TGTGCCAGCAGCTTGGAACAGGGGTACTATGGCTACACCTTC

j_gene: TRBJ2-1
d_gene: TRBD2
abundance: .
v_gene: TRBV7-2
CDR3aa: CASSPFGTSGRGNEQFF
CDR3nt: TGTGCCAGCAGCCCCTTCGGGACTAGCGGGCGGGGCAATGAGCAGTTCTTC

j_gene: TRBJ1-4
d_gene: .
abundance: .
v_gene: TRBV3-1/TRBV3-2
CDR3aa: CASSQAAREGEKLFF
CDR3nt: TGTGCCAGCAGCCAAGCGGCCAGGGAGGGCGAAAAACTGTTTTTT

j_gene: TRBJ2-2
d_gene: TRBD1
abundance: .
v_gene: TRBV30
CDR3aa: CAWRGQGFTGELFF
CDR3nt: TGTGCCTGGAGGGGACAGGGGTTCACCGGGGAGCTGTTTTTT

j_gene: TRBJ2-2
d_gene: .
abundance: .
v_gene: TRBV9
CDR3aa: CASSVAGSGSPTGELFF
CDR3nt: TGTGCCAGCAGCGTAGCTGGGAGCGGGTCCCCCACCGGGGAGCTGTTTTTT

j_gene: TRBJ1-6
d_gene: TRBD1
abundance: .
v_gene: TRBV7-8
CDR3aa: CASSAGTGGPYNSPLHF
CDR3nt: TGTGCCAGCAGCGCCGGGACAGGGGGCCCCTATAATTCACCCCTCCACTTT

j_gene: TRBJ1-5
d_gene: .
abundance: .
v_gene: TRBV19
CDR3aa: CASSIGTTNQPQHF
CDR3nt: TGTGCCAGTAGTATCGGGACAACTAATCAGCCCCAGCATTTT

j_gene: TRBJ2-1
d_gene: .
abundance: .
v_gene: TRBV19
CDR3aa: CASRWGVNSYNEQFF
CDR3nt: TGTGCCAGTAGATGGGGGGTCAACTCCTACAATGAGCAGTTCTTC

j_gene: TRBJ2-3
d_gene: TRBD1
abundance: .
v_gene: TRBV11-2
CDR3aa: CASSLLGGLTDTQYF
CDR3nt: TGTGCCAGCAGCTTATTAGGGGGCTTAACGGATACGCAGTATTTT

j_gene: TRBJ2-1
d_gene: TRBD2
abundance: .
v_gene: TRBV7-9
CDR3aa: CASSLGLAGVSYNEQFF
CDR3nt: TGTGCCAGCAGCTTGGGACTAGCGGGGGTCTCCTACAATGAGCAGTTCTTC

j_gene: TRBJ1-2
d_gene: .
abundance: many
v_gene: TRBV29-1
CDR3aa: CSVLRENLNYGYTF
CDR3nt: TGCAGCGTCCTCCGGGAGAACCTGAACTATGGCTACACCTTC

j_gene: TRBJ2-7
d_gene: TRBD2
abundance: .
v_gene: TRBV7-2
CDR3aa: CASSLGRTSGGRSSYEQYF
CDR3nt: TGTGCCAGCAGCTTAGGGAGGACTAGCGGGGGCCGAAGCTCCTACGAGCAGTACTTC

j_gene: TRBJ1-5
d_gene: .
abundance: .
v_gene: TRBV28
CDR3aa: CASSLSPAGFGQPQHF
CDR3nt: TGTGCCAGCAGTCTCTCCCCGGCAGGTTTTGGTCAGCCCCAGCATTTT

j_gene: TRBJ1-1
d_gene: TRBD1
abundance: .
v_gene: TRBV28
CDR3aa: CASSPPSGGIPEAFF
CDR3nt: TGTGCCAGCAGTCCCCCCTCAGGGGGCATTCCTGAAGCTTTCTTT

j_gene: TRBJ1-6
d_gene: TRBD1
abundance: .
v_gene: TRBV6-5
CDR3aa: CASSYSGQENNSPLHF
CDR3nt: TGTGCCAGCAGTTACTCGGGACAGGAAAATAATTCACCCCTCCACTTT

j_gene: TRBJ1-2
d_gene: TRBD1
abundance: .
v_gene: TRBV7-9
CDR3aa: CASSSGTGFGYTF
CDR3nt: TGTGCCAGCAGCTCCGGGACAGGGTTCGGCTACACCTTC

j_gene: TRBJ1-1
d_gene: .
abundance: once
v_gene: TRBV15
CDR3aa: CATSMTVNTEAFF
CDR3nt: TGTGCCACCAGCATGACAGTGAACACTGAAGCTTTCTTT

j_gene: TRBJ2-7
d_gene: .
abundance: .
v_gene: TRBV21-1
CDR3aa: CASSKPTFHYEQYF
CDR3nt: TGTGCCAGCAGCAAACCCACATTTCACTACGAGCAGTACTTC

j_gene: TRBJ2-5
d_gene: TRBD2
abundance: once
v_gene: TRBV5-4
CDR3aa: CASSFGTSGTETQYF
CDR3nt: TGTGCCAGCAGCTTCGGGACTAGCGGAACGGAGACCCAGTACTTC

j_gene: TRBJ2-2
d_gene: .
abundance: .
v_gene: TRBV4-3
CDR3aa: CASSQGGRGPTGELFF
CDR3nt: TGCGCCAGCAGCCAAGGGGGGCGGGGGCCCACCGGGGAGCTGTTTTTT

j_gene: TRBJ2-1
d_gene: TRBD2
abundance: .
v_gene: TRBV27
CDR3aa: CASSLEDLAGEQFF
CDR3nt: TGTGCCAGCAGTTTAGAGGACCTAGCGGGTGAGCAGTTCTTC

j_gene: TRBJ2-2
d_gene: .
abundance: .
v_gene: TRBV11-2
CDR3aa: CASSETGGPRELFF
CDR3nt: TGTGCCAGCAGCGAAACCGGGGGGCCCCGGGAGCTGTTTTTT

j_gene: TRBJ2-6
d_gene: .
abundance: .
v_gene: TRBV6-2/TRBV6-3
CDR3aa: CASSYLVDITLSGANVLTF
CDR3nt: TGTGCCAGCAGTTACCTGGTAGACATAACTCTATCTGGGGCCAACGTCCTGACTTTC

j_gene: TRBJ1-2
d_gene: .
abundance: .
v_gene: TRBV4-1
CDR3aa: CASSQDPGGSLGYTF
CDR3nt: TGCGCCAGCAGCCAAGACCCAGGTGGGAGTCTTGGCTACACCTTC

j_gene: TRBJ2-3
d_gene: TRBD2
abundance: .
v_gene: TRBV4-3
CDR3aa: CASSQGPAGGTDTQYF
CDR3nt: TGCGCCAGCAGCCAAGGGCCCGCGGGGGGCACAGATACGCAGTATTTT

j_gene: TRBJ2-4
d_gene: .
abundance: .
v_gene: TRBV6-5
CDR3aa: CASSSETGNIQYF
CDR3nt: TGTGCCAGCAGTTCGGAGACAGGAAACATTCAGTACTTC

j_gene: TRBJ2-3
d_gene: TRBD2
abundance: .
v_gene: TRBV14
CDR3aa: CASSRGVTPRGAFDTQYF
CDR3nt: TGTGCCAGCAGCCGAGGCGTGACTCCGCGGGGGGCTTTTGATACGCAGTATTTT

j_gene: TRBJ2-5
d_gene: .
abundance: .
v_gene: TRBV9
CDR3aa: CASSQGHAGETQYF
CDR3nt: TGTGCCAGCAGCCAAGGACATGCAGGGGAGACCCAGTACTTC

j_gene: TRBJ2-2
d_gene: TRBD2
abundance: .
v_gene: TRBV4-3
CDR3aa: CASSQRAGATGELFF
CDR3nt: TGCGCCAGCAGCCAACGAGCGGGAGCCACCGGGGAGCTGTTTTTT

j_gene: TRBJ1-5
d_gene: .
abundance: .
v_gene: TRBV4-2
CDR3aa: CASSQDTGTNQPQHF
CDR3nt: TGTGCCAGCAGCCAAGATACGGGTACCAATCAGCCCCAGCATTTT

j_gene: TRBJ2-1
d_gene: .
abundance: .
v_gene: TRBV27
CDR3aa: CASSLSWGRGYDEQFF
CDR3nt: TGTGCCAGCAGTTTGTCTTGGGGTCGGGGATACGATGAGCAGTTCTTC

j_gene: TRBJ2-5
d_gene: TRBD2
abundance: .
v_gene: TRBV19
CDR3aa: CASSVGTSGPQETQYF
CDR3nt: TGTGCCAGTAGTGTAGGGACTAGCGGGCCACAAGAGACCCAGTACTTC

j_gene: TRBJ2-7
d_gene: .
abundance: .
v_gene: TRBV6-5
CDR3aa: CASSPGIEQYF
CDR3nt: TGTGCCAGCAGCCCAGGGATCGAGCAGTACTTC

j_gene: TRBJ2-1
d_gene: TRBD2
abundance: .
v_gene: TRBV4-3
CDR3aa: CASSQDGGGFFNEQFF
CDR3nt: TGCGCCAGCAGCCAAGACGGCGGGGGGTTTTTTAATGAGCAGTTCTTC

j_gene: TRBJ1-5
d_gene: TRBD1
abundance: once
v_gene: TRBV27
CDR3aa: CASSRRGTGGGNQPQHF
CDR3nt: TGTGCCAGCAGTCGACGAGGGACAGGGGGGGGCAATCAGCCCCAGCATTTT